The TCR beta chain under discussion was sequenced for a study of identical twins. Template switching added a universal primer site; cDNA carried unique molecular identifiers. Using its own MiXCR run on the 5' RACE reads, TCRdb lists one record per CDR3 protein. The sample holds some 1,600,000 distinct CDR3 sequences, about 30% seen once. This sequence originates from a newborn girl in good health. The sample was cord blood.

The CDR3 DNA follows: TGTGCCAGCAGCAAGGGAGGGGTAGAAGGAGGTAATGAAAAACTGTTTTTT. Encoded protein: CASSKGGVEGGNEKLFF. V gene TRBV4-2 combines with J gene TRBJ1-4; weak D call: TRBD1 (5 bases). The V gene lost 5 bases and the J gene lost 4 bases, with 20 bases spanning the gap. The CDR3 has 17 amino acids. Germline CDR1 reads LGHNA; CDR2 reads YNFKEQ.